This TCR beta chain was observed in a study of blood T cell repertoires in COVID-19 (dated by TCRdb to 2020 to 2022). Broadly, across the study: Collaborator samples came from the United States, Italy and Spain and covered acute and convalescent phases of COVID-19. Where available, HLA class I and class II types were taken from metadata supplied by the sample provider and were not determined by assay-based typing. Deeply sampled blood TCRbeta repertoires from subjects exposed to, actively infected with, or recovered from COVID-19 were included in the dataset. The prospective study material was composed of cDNA or gDNA derived from T cells, B-cell-depleted T cells, or PBMCs. Nearly every sample came with metadata listing a de-identified subject ID, COVID-19 status, age in years and sex. The samples were drawn from two sources: the first 160 participants of the ongoing ImmuneRACE study, and some 1,300 subjects contributed by 6 global collaborators. A freely available public database, intended as a resource for researchers studying the immune response to SARS-CoV-2, is where the repertoires were released. General study outcomes and caveats: Clinical and demographic metadata were provided uncurated, with the amount varying by source and participant.

TCRbeta CDR3 regions were amplified from genomic DNA by means of the immunoSEQ Assay, a bias-controlled multiplex PCR. Under the source paper's analysis protocol: The number of nucleated cells in each sample was estimated by amplification of reference gene primers within the assay. To quantify the absolute abundance of each unique TCRbeta CDR3 rearrangement, sequence reads were collapsed and filtered. For each sample, productive Simpson clonality was calculated as the square root of Simpson's diversity index across productive rearrangements. What TCRdb holds here is the immuneACCESS table cut down to in-frame rearrangements. Part of the clones is not present; checked against another copy, under half of the missing clones reflect an unresolved V gene, and the others are unexplained. Clone size and the V and J calls come from that table; the DNA yielded D and trimming. This sample comprises 200,000 to 250,000 clones, nearly 90% of them detected only once. Approximately 12% of the sample lies in the top ten.

Concerning this clone itself: Its specific antigen is unknown. No base quality information exists; no much larger clone differs at one position.

The CDR3 runs 18 residues from the cysteine to the phenylalanine. The kept DNA is CDR3 alone, 54 bases in frame from the first base. From a lookup of the germline V gene, CDR1 and CDR2 are MNHNS and SASEGT. Unmatched junction bases come to 9, with V trimmed by 4 bases and J by 0 bases. Samples from volunteer blood donors who had recovered from COVID-19 were contributed by a second Seattle source. Each collaborating institution followed its own protocols to collect whole blood in K2EDTA tubes. For TCRbeta analysis, collaborators shipped samples as frozen whole blood, isolated PBMCs, or DNA extracted from either of those sample types.

The sequence derives from a woman aged 18-35 years who had recovered from COVID-19. The chain is encoded by TRBV6-1 joined to TRBJ2-3, with TRBD2 matching 11 junction bases. Sequencing was carried out using peripheral blood. The DNA reads TGTGCCAGCAGTGTGACTAGCGGGACCCACGGTAGCACAGATACGCAGTATTTT. This gives the protein CASSVTSGTHGSTDTQYF.